The source of this TCR beta chain is a study of blood T cell repertoires in COVID-19. About the research overall: Samples came from the United States, Italy and Spain, spanning acute and convalescent COVID-19. From T cells, B-cell-depleted T cells, or PBMCs came the material, which was cDNA or gDNA.

In its sample, this clone was seen a few times. In the source study's methods: Amplification from reference gene primers served as the basis for estimated nucleated cell counts. Sequencing was performed with immunoSEQ multiplex PCR; in TCRdb, only in-frame clones are kept and a portion is missing. That table is the source of V, J and clone size, and D and trimming were worked out from the DNA. The top ten hold just over 35% of the sample, which has just under 80,000 clones, roughly 85% seen once. The CDR3 totals 15 residues. With V trimmed by 8 bases and J by 5 bases, 3 bases remained unmatched. Germline CDR1 and CDR2: SNHLY and FYNNEI.

This clonotype originated in an older woman with acute or convalescent COVID-19. Sequencing was carried out using peripheral blood. V is TRBV2 and J is TRBJ2-1, with TRBD2 identical over 16 bases. The CDR3 spells CASGTSGRANNEQFF. CDR3 in DNA: TGTGCCAGCGGGACTAGCGGGAGGGCCAACAATGAGCAGTTCTTC.